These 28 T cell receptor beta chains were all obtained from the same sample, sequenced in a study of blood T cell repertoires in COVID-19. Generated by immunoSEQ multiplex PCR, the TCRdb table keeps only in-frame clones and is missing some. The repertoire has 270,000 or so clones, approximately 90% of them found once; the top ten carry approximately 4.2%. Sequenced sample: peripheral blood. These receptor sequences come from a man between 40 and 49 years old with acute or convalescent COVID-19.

The CDR3 region is CASSDGPGVTGSEQFF. The CDR3 DNA sequence: TGTGCCAGCAGTGACGGGCCAGGGGTAACGGGCAGTGAGCAGTTCTTC. V is TRBV6-1 and J is TRBJ2-1, with D tentatively TRBD1 (6 bases). The CDR3 contains 16 residues. Trimming shortened V by 3 bases and J by 9 bases, and 21 bases separated the two germline ends. Looked up from germline, CDR1 is MNHNS and CDR2 is SASEGT.

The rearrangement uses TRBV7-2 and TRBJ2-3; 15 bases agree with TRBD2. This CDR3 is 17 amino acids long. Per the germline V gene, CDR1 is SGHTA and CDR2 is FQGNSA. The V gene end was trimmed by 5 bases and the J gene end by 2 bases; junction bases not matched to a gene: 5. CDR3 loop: CASSQGLAGGPTDTQYF. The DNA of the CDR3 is TGTGCCAGCAGCCAAGGACTAGCGGGGGGGCCCACAGATACGCAGTATTTT.

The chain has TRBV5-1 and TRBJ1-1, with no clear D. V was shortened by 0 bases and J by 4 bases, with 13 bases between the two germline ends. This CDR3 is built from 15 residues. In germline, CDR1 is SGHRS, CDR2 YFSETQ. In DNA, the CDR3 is TGCGCCAGCAGCTTGGAAGAGGGCTTAGGCACTGAAGCTTTCTTT. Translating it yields CASSLEEGLGTEAFF.

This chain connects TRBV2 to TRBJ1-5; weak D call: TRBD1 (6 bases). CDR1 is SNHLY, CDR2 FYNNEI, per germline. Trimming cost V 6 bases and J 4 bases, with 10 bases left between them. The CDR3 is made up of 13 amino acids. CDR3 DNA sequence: TGTGCCAGCAGAAACAGGGATAATCAGCCCCAGCATTTT. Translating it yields CASRNRDNQPQHF.

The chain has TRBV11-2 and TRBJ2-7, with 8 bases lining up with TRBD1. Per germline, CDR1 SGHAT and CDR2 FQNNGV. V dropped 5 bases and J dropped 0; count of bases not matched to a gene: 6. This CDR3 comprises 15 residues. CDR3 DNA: TGTGCCAGCAGCCAATGGGACAGGAGCTCCTACGAGCAGTACTTC. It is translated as CASSQWDRSSYEQYF.

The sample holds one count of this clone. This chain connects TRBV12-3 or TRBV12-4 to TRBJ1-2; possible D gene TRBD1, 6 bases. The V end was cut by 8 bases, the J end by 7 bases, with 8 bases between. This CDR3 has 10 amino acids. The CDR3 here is CASYRVGYTF. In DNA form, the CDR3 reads TGTGCCAGCTACAGGGTTGGCTACACCTTC.

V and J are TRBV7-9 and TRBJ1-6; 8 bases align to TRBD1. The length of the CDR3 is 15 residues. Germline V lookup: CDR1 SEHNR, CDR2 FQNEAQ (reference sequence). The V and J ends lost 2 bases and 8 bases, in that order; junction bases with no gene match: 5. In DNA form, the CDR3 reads TGTGCCAGCAGCTTAAGCGGACAGGGCTATTCACCCCTCCACTTT. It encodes CASSLSGQGYSPLHF.

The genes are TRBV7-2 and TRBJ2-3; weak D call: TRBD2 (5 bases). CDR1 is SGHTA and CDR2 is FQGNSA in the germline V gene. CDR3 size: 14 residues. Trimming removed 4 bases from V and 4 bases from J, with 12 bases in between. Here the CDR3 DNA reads TGTGCCAGCAGCTACCGAGGGATCTCAGATACGCAGTATTTT. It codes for CASSYRGISDTQYF. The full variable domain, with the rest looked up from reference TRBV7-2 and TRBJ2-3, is GAGVSQSPSNKVTEKGKDVELRCDPISGHTALYWYRQSLGQGLEFLIYFQGNSAPDKSGLPSDRFSAERTGGSVSTLTIQRTQQEDSAVYLCASSYRGISDTQYFGPGTRLTVL.

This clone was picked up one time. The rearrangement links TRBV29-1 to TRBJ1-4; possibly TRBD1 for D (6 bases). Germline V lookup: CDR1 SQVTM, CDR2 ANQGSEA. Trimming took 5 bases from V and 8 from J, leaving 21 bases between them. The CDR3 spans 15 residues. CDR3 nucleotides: TGCAGCGTTCTTACTCCCCCAGGGGAAGACGAAAAACTGTTTTTT. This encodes CSVLTPPGEDEKLFF. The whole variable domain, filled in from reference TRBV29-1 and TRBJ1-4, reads SAVISQKPSRDICQRGTSLTIQCQVDSQVTMMFWYRQQPGQSLTLIATANQGSEATYESGFVIDKFPISRPNLTFSTLTVSNMSPEDSSIYLCSVLTPPGEDEKLFFGSGTQLSVL.

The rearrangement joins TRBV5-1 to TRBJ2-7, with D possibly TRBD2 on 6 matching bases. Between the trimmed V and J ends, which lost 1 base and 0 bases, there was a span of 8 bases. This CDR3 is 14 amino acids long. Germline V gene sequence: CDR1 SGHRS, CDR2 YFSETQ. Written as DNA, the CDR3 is TGCGCCAGCAGCTTGCAGGGACTCTCCTACGAGCAGTACTTC. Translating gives CASSLQGLSYEQYF.

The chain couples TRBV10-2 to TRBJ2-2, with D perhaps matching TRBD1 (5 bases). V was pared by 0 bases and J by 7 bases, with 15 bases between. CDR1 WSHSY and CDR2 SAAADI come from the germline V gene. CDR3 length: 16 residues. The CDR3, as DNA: TGCGCCAGCAGTGAGTCGGGATCAGGGTACAGCGGGGAGCTGTTTTTT. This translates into CASSESGSGYSGELFF.

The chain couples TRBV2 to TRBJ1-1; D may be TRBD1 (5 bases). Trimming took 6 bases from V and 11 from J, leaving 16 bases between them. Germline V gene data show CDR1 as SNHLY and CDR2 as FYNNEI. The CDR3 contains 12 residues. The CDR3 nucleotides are TGTGCCAGCAGCCCCCTTGGGGGGAAGGCTTTCTTT. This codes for CASSPLGGKAFF.

The CDR3 here is CASTGQRGADTQYF. The CDR3 nucleotides are TGCGCCAGCACCGGTCAGCGGGGGGCAGATACGCAGTATTTT. V usage is TRBV5-1 and J usage is TRBJ2-3; 9 positions agree with TRBD2. Germline V gene sequence: CDR1 SGHRS, CDR2 YFSETQ. This CDR3 spans 14 amino acids. V shed 6 bases and J 4 bases; nucleotides not matched to a gene: 6.

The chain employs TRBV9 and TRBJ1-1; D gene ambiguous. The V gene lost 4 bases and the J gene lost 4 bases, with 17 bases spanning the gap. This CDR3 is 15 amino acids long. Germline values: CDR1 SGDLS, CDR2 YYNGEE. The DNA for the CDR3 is TGTGCCAGCAGCCCCCGCGGTTACTTAGGCACTGAAGCTTTCTTT. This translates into CASSPRGYLGTEAFF. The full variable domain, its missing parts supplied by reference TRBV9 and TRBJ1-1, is DSGVTQTPKHLITATGQRVTLRCSPRSGDLSVYWYQQSLDQGLQFLIQYYNGEERAKGNILERFSAQQFPDLHSELNLSSLELGDSALYFCASSPRGYLGTEAFFGQGTRLTVV.

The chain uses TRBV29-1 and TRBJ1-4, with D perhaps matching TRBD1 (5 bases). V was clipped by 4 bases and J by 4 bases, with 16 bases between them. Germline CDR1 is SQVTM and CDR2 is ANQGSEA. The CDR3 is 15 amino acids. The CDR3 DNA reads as TGCAGCGTTGCCCAAGGGGCCACCCATAATGAAAAACTGTTTTTT. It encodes CSVAQGATHNEKLFF.

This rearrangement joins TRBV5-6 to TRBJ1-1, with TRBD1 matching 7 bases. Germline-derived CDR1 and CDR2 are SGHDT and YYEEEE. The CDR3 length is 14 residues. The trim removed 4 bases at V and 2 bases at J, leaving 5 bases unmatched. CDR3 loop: CASSETGSNTEAFF. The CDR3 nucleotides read TGTGCCAGCAGCGAGACAGGGAGTAACACTGAAGCTTTCTTT.

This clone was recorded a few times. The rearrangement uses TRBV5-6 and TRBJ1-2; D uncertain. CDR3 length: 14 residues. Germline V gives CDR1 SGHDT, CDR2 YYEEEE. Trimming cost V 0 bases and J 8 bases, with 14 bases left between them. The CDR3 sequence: CASSLGQTSLGYTF. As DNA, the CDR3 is TGTGCCAGCAGCTTGGGGCAAACATCCTTAGGCTACACCTTC.

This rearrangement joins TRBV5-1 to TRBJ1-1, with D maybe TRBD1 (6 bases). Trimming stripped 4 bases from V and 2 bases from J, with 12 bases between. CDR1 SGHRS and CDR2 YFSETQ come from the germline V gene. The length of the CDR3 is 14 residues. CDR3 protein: CASSPHRANTEAFF. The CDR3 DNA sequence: TGCGCCAGCAGCCCGCACAGGGCTAACACTGAAGCTTTCTTT.

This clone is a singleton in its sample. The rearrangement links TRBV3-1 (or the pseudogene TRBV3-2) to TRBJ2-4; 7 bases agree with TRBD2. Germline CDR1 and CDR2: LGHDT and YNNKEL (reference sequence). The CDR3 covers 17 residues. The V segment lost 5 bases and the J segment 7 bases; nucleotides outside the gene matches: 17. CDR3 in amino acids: CASSVRLRGENSNIQYF. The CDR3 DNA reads TGTGCCAGCAGCGTCCGTTTACGGGGGGAAAATTCGAACATTCAGTACTTC.

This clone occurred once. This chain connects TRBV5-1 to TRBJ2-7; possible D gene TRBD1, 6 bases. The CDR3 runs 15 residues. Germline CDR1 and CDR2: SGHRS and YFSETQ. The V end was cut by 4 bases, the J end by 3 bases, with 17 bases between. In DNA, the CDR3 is TGCGCCAGCAGCCCCCGACAGGCCTCATACTACGAGCAGTACTTC. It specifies CASSPRQASYYEQYF.

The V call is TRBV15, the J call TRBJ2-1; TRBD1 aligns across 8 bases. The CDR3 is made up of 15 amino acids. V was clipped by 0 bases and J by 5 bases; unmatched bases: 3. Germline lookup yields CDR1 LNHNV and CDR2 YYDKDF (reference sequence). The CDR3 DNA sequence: TGTGCCACCAGCAGAGATAAGGGACAGGACAATGAGCAGTTCTTC. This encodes CATSRDKGQDNEQFF.

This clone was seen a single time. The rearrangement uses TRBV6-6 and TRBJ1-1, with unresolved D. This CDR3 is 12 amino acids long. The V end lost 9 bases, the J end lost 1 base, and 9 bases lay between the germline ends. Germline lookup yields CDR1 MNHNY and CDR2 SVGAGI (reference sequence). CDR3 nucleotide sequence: TGTGCCAGTTGTGGCACGAACACTGAAGCTTTCTTT. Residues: CASCGTNTEAFF.

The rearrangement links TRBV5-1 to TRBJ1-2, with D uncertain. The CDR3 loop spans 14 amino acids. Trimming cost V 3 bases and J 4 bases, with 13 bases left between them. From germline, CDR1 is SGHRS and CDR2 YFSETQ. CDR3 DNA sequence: TGCGCCAGCAGCTCGGCGACATCTTCCTATGGCTACACCTTC. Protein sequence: CASSSATSSYGYTF.

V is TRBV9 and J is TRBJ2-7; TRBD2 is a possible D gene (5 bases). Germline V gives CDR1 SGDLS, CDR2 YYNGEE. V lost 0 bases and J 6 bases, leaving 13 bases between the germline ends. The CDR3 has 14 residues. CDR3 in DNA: TGTGCCAGCAGCGTAGCTGCGGCTAGCTCCGAGCAGTACTTC. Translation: CASSVAAASSEQYF.

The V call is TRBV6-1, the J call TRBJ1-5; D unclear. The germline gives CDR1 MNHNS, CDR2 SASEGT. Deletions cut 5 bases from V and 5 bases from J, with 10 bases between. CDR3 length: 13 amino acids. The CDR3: CASSQRLDQPQHF. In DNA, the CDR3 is TGTGCCAGCAGTCAACGACTTGATCAGCCCCAGCATTTT.

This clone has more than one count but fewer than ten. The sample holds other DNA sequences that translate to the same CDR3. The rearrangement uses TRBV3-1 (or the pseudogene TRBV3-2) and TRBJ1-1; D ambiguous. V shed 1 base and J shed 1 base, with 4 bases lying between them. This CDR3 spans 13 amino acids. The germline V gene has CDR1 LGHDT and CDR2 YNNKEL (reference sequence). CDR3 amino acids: CASSQAKNTEAFF. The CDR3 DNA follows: TGTGCCAGCAGCCAAGCTAAGAACACTGAAGCTTTCTTT.

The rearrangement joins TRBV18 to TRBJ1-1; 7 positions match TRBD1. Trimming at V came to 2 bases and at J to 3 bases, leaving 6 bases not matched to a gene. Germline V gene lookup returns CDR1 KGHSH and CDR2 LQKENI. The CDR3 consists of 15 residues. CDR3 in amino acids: CASSPMTGPDTEAFF. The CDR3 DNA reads TGTGCCAGCTCACCAATGACAGGGCCGGACACTGAAGCTTTCTTT.

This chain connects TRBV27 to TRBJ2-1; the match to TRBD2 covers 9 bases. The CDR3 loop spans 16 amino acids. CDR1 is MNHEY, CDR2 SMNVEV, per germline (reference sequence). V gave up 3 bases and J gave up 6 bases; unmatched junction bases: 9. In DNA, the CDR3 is TGTGCCAGCAGTTTTTCCGGACTAGCGAGAGGCAATGAGCAGTTCTTC. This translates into CASSFSGLARGNEQFF.